This T cell receptor beta chain was sequenced in a study of T cells in Graves' hyperthyroidism and ophthalmopathy. The investigators amplified TCR beta CDR3 regions from RNA transcripts. RT-PCR in the first round (using the HTBI primer set) targeted the TCR CDR3. TCRdb itself ran the multiplex PCR reads through MiXCR, one entry per CDR3 protein. The data show 700,000 or so distinct CDR3 sequences, roughly 15% seen once. This clonotype was counted ten times or more. V was cut by 1 base and J by 0 bases, with 13 bases left in between. Germline CDR1 and CDR2: SGHTA and FQGTGA. The CDR3 is made up of 18 amino acids.

The receptor was isolated from a woman between 50 and 59 years old with Graves' ophthalmopathy. The chain is built from TRBV7-3 and TRBJ2-6, with D perhaps TRBD1 (6 bases). The sample taken for sequencing was blood. The CDR3 here is CASSLSRGPSSGANVLTF. The CDR3 region has the DNA TGTGCCAGCAGCTTAAGCAGGGGCCCCAGCTCTGGGGCCAACGTCCTGACTTTC.